Listed below are T cell receptor beta chains from one sample, sequenced in a study of blood T cells in healthy people across ages. TCRdb re-analysed the 5' RACE reads in MiXCR, keeping a single row per CDR3 protein. The table records under 800,000 distinct CDR3 sequences, roughly 47% of them present only once. Material for sequencing was blood. These receptors were taken from a woman aged 55-70 years in good health. Each CDR3 is given with its conserved first and last residue. Each record gives: V gene, D gene, J gene, clone size, CDR3 DNA, CDR3 protein. D genes are given only for firm matches. Expanded clones are given a class, and other clones once, few, many or no size at all.

V gene: TRBV7-2; D gene: -; J gene: TRBJ2-7; clone size: -; CDR3 DNA: TGTGCCAGCAGCTTAGTTGCGGGGAACTACGAGCAGTACTTC; CDR3 protein: CASSLVAGNYEQYF
V gene: TRBV20-1; D gene: TRBD2; J gene: TRBJ2-1; clone size: -; CDR3 DNA: TGCAGTGCACCCGGCTCACTCGGGAGGGATCTCTACAATGAGCAGTTCTTC; CDR3 protein: CSAPGSLGRDLYNEQFF
V gene: TRBV7-9; D gene: -; J gene: TRBJ1-1; clone size: few; CDR3 DNA: TGTGCCAGCAGCCAAGAATTGAACACTGAAGCTTTCTTT; CDR3 protein: CASSQELNTEAFF
V gene: TRBV25-1; D gene: -; J gene: TRBJ2-7; clone size: -; CDR3 DNA: TGTGCCAGCAGTGAACCCGGGAGCTCCTACAATGAGCAGTACTTC; CDR3 protein: CASSEPGSSYNEQYF
V gene: TRBV6-1; D gene: -; J gene: TRBJ2-5; clone size: -; CDR3 DNA: TGTGCCAGCAGTGGACTTGGAGGGAGTGGAGAGACCCAGTACTTC; CDR3 protein: CASSGLGGSGETQYF
V gene: TRBV6-6; D gene: -; J gene: TRBJ2-5; clone size: many; CDR3 DNA: TGTGCCAGTGGGGGTCGTGGGAACCAAGAGACCCAGTACTTC; CDR3 protein: CASGGRGNQETQYF
V gene: TRBV11-3; D gene: TRBD2; J gene: TRBJ2-7; clone size: few; CDR3 DNA: TGTGCCCGCTCGGGACGCGGGGGTTCCTACGAGCAGTACTTC; CDR3 protein: CARSGRGGSYEQYF
V gene: TRBV28; D gene: -; J gene: TRBJ2-5; clone size: few; CDR3 DNA: TGTGCCAGCAGTACCCGGTGGAAAGAGACCCAGTACTTC; CDR3 protein: CASSTRWKETQYF
V gene: TRBV7-2; D gene: TRBD1; J gene: TRBJ1-2; clone size: -; CDR3 DNA: TGTGCCAGCAGCTACTGGACAGGGGCCAACTATGGCTACACCTTC; CDR3 protein: CASSYWTGANYGYTF
V gene: TRBV14; D gene: -; J gene: TRBJ1-2; clone size: few; CDR3 DNA: TGTGCCAGCAGCCAGAGACGGGACGGGGAGACGGGCTACACCTTC; CDR3 protein: CASSQRRDGETGYTF
V gene: TRBV10-3; D gene: TRBD1; J gene: TRBJ1-2; clone size: -; CDR3 DNA: TGTGCCATCAGTGGTCCGGACAGGGGGCGGTATGGCTACACCTTC; CDR3 protein: CAISGPDRGRYGYTF
V gene: TRBV20-1; D gene: TRBD1; J gene: TRBJ2-3; clone size: few; CDR3 DNA: TGCAGTGCCCAAGACAGGGGGCGCGAAACAGATACGCAGTATTTT; CDR3 protein: CSAQDRGRETDTQYF
V gene: TRBV5-1; D gene: TRBD2; J gene: TRBJ2-5; clone size: once; CDR3 DNA: TGCGCCAGCAGCTTGGTTATCCCCGGACTAGCGGGGGGAGAGACCCAGTACTTC; CDR3 protein: CASSLVIPGLAGGETQYF
V gene: TRBV12-5; D gene: -; J gene: TRBJ2-4; clone size: once; CDR3 DNA: TGTGCTAGTGGGGAGGGGGACGCACGGAACATTCAGTACTTC; CDR3 protein: CASGEGDARNIQYF
V gene: TRBV7-8; D gene: TRBD2; J gene: TRBJ2-1; clone size: few; CDR3 DNA: TGTGCCAGCAGCTTAGAGGCGGGGGGAACCTACAATGAGCAGTTCTTC; CDR3 protein: CASSLEAGGTYNEQFF
V gene: TRBV20-1; D gene: TRBD1; J gene: TRBJ1-5; clone size: -; CDR3 DNA: TGCAGTGTTAGCATAGACAGGGGTCTCAATCAGCCCCAGCATTTT; CDR3 protein: CSVSIDRGLNQPQHF
V gene: TRBV28; D gene: -; J gene: TRBJ2-7; clone size: -; CDR3 DNA: TGTGCCAGCAGTACCTGGGGTAGCGAGAGCTCCTACGAGCAGTACTTC; CDR3 protein: CASSTWGSESSYEQYF
V gene: TRBV10-3; D gene: TRBD2; J gene: TRBJ2-1; clone size: -; CDR3 DNA: TGTGCCATCAGTGTGGGACTAGCGGGAGACAATGAGCAGTTCTTC; CDR3 protein: CAISVGLAGDNEQFF
V gene: TRBV3-1; D gene: TRBD2; J gene: TRBJ2-1; clone size: few; CDR3 DNA: TGTGCCAGCAGCCCCTGGACTAGCGGGGCCTACAATGAGCAGTTCTTC; CDR3 protein: CASSPWTSGAYNEQFF
V gene: TRBV6-2/TRBV6-3; D gene: -; J gene: TRBJ2-4; clone size: -; CDR3 DNA: TGTGCCAGCAGTTACTCGGACGGGGATGCCTACAATGAGCAGTACTTC; CDR3 protein: CASSYSDGDAYNEQYF
V gene: TRBV7-9; D gene: -; J gene: TRBJ1-2; clone size: few; CDR3 DNA: TGTGCCAGCAGCTTAGGGGCGCCAGGGGCTAACTATGGCTACACCTTC; CDR3 protein: CASSLGAPGANYGYTF
V gene: TRBV5-1; D gene: -; J gene: TRBJ2-3; clone size: -; CDR3 DNA: TGCGCCAGCAGCCAGGGGGCTAGCGGGGTCACAGATACGCAGTATTTT; CDR3 protein: CASSQGASGVTDTQYF
V gene: TRBV3-1; D gene: -; J gene: TRBJ2-1; clone size: few; CDR3 DNA: TGTGCCAGCAGCCAAGAGACTAAACGGGAGAGCGATGAGCAGTTCTTC; CDR3 protein: CASSQETKRESDEQFF
V gene: TRBV25-1; D gene: -; J gene: TRBJ2-6; clone size: -; CDR3 DNA: TGTGCCAGCAGTGAGGCAGGGGCCGGGGCCAACGTCCTGACTTTC; CDR3 protein: CASSEAGAGANVLTF
V gene: TRBV12-3/TRBV12-4; D gene: TRBD2; J gene: TRBJ2-1; clone size: -; CDR3 DNA: TGTGCCAGCAGTTTCCTCCGGGACCTACGACTAGCGGGAAGCTCCTACAATGAGCAGTTCTTC; CDR3 protein: CASSFLRDLRLAGSSYNEQFF
V gene: TRBV9; D gene: -; J gene: TRBJ2-7; clone size: few; CDR3 DNA: TGTGCCAGCAGCGTAGTGGGGGAGGCTCCCTACGAGCAGTACTTC; CDR3 protein: CASSVVGEAPYEQYF
V gene: TRBV3-1; D gene: TRBD1; J gene: TRBJ1-2; clone size: many; CDR3 DNA: TGTGCCAGCAGTCCCGGGACAGGGGTATATGGCTACACCTTC; CDR3 protein: CASSPGTGVYGYTF
V gene: TRBV7-9; D gene: TRBD2; J gene: TRBJ2-5; clone size: -; CDR3 DNA: TGTGCCAGCAGCTTGATAGCGGGGGTATCGTCAGAGACCCAGTACTTC; CDR3 protein: CASSLIAGVSSETQYF
V gene: TRBV6-1; D gene: TRBD2; J gene: TRBJ2-1; clone size: -; CDR3 DNA: TGTGCCAGCTCGGGACTAGCGGGAATTATGGAGACCCAGTTCTTC; CDR3 protein: CASSGLAGIMETQFF
V gene: TRBV12-3/TRBV12-4; D gene: -; J gene: TRBJ1-1; clone size: -; CDR3 DNA: TGTGCCAGCAGTTTAGCAGACTGGAACACTGAAGCTTTCTTT; CDR3 protein: CASSLADWNTEAFF
V gene: TRBV5-1; D gene: -; J gene: TRBJ1-2; clone size: -; CDR3 DNA: TGCGCCAGCAGCCTGGGGGTGGCCTATGGCTACACCTTC; CDR3 protein: CASSLGVAYGYTF
V gene: TRBV6-5; D gene: TRBD2; J gene: TRBJ2-5; clone size: many; CDR3 DNA: TGTGCCAGCAGTCCACCGGGACTAGTGGGGACCCAGTACTTC; CDR3 protein: CASSPPGLVGTQYF
V gene: TRBV28; D gene: -; J gene: TRBJ2-1; clone size: few; CDR3 DNA: TGTGCCATCCGGGGAGCCTCCTACAATGAGCAGTTCTTC; CDR3 protein: CAIRGASYNEQFF
V gene: TRBV3-1; D gene: -; J gene: TRBJ1-2; clone size: few; CDR3 DNA: TGTGCCAGCAGCCAAGAACGCCGGACCCAAGAGGGACGTGGCTACACCTTC; CDR3 protein: CASSQERRTQEGRGYTF
V gene: TRBV7-9; D gene: -; J gene: TRBJ2-7; clone size: many; CDR3 DNA: TGTGCCAGCAGCTCCAGGTCGGAATCCTACGAGCAGTACTTC; CDR3 protein: CASSSRSESYEQYF
V gene: TRBV4-3; D gene: -; J gene: TRBJ2-1; clone size: -; CDR3 DNA: TGCGCCAGCAGCCAAGACCCACAGACTAGTCTCTCCTACAATGAGCAGTTCTTC; CDR3 protein: CASSQDPQTSLSYNEQFF
V gene: TRBV20-1; D gene: TRBD2; J gene: TRBJ2-3; clone size: many; CDR3 DNA: TGCAGTGCTAGAGGGGGAGCGGGGGTCACAGATACGCAGTATTTT; CDR3 protein: CSARGGAGVTDTQYF
V gene: TRBV29-1; D gene: TRBD2; J gene: TRBJ2-7; clone size: -; CDR3 DNA: TGCAGCGCCGGGGGGGACTCCTACAATGAGCAGTACTTC; CDR3 protein: CSAGGDSYNEQYF
V gene: TRBV14; D gene: -; J gene: TRBJ2-1; clone size: few; CDR3 DNA: TGTGCCAGCAGCCAAGATCACCTTTTGCTCGGGGCTTACAATGAGCAGTTCTTC; CDR3 protein: CASSQDHLLLGAYNEQFF
V gene: TRBV12-3/TRBV12-4; D gene: -; J gene: TRBJ2-4; clone size: -; CDR3 DNA: TGTGCCAGCAGTCCCTCGGGTCGAGGAGGGGAAAACATTCAGTACTTC; CDR3 protein: CASSPSGRGGENIQYF
V gene: TRBV20-1; D gene: TRBD1; J gene: TRBJ2-7; clone size: few; CDR3 DNA: TGCAGTGCTGTTCCTCGGACAGGCAAGAAAAGGACCTACGAGCAGTACTTC; CDR3 protein: CSAVPRTGKKRTYEQYF
V gene: TRBV9; D gene: -; J gene: TRBJ2-3; clone size: few; CDR3 DNA: TGTGCCAGCAGCGTATCTCCAACTAGGGGATGGGGGGATACGCAGTATTTT; CDR3 protein: CASSVSPTRGWGDTQYF
V gene: TRBV27; D gene: -; J gene: TRBJ2-1; clone size: -; CDR3 DNA: TGTGCCGGTATCTCTGTAAGCTCCTACAATGAGCAGTTCTTC; CDR3 protein: CAGISVSSYNEQFF
V gene: TRBV9; D gene: -; J gene: TRBJ2-7; clone size: -; CDR3 DNA: TGTGCCAGCAGCGTTGGGGAGGAGGCCCAGTACTTC; CDR3 protein: CASSVGEEAQYF